The text below deals with one T cell receptor beta chain. As for time point: after neoadjuvant nivolumab, at surgical resection. The entry originates in a study of neoadjuvant anti-PD-1 for oral cavity cancer. Between the trimmed V and J ends, which lost 2 bases and 5 bases, there was a span of 10 bases. The germline CDR1 and CDR2 sequences are MNHEY and SVGAGI. The CDR3 consists of 14 residues. Repertoires were generated with immunoSEQ multiplex PCR, while TCRdb's copy carries only in-frame clones and drops some. The sample yields 11,000 to 15,000 clones, about 76% seen once. The V call is TRBV6-5, the J call TRBJ1-5; tentatively, D is TRBD1 (5 bases). The receptor was isolated from a person aged 35-79 years with oral cavity squamous cell carcinoma. The material was PBMCs, obtained after nivolumab (anti-PD-1) treatment. CDR3 sequence: CASSYLPGDQPQHF. In nucleotides, the CDR3 is TGTGCCAGCAGTTACCTTCCGGGGGATCAGCCCCAGCATTTT.